This record looks at one T cell receptor beta chain sequence and its context. The sample originates from a study of blood T cell repertoires in COVID-19. At the level of the study: From T cells, B-cell-depleted T cells, or PBMCs came the material, which was cDNA or gDNA.

The CDR3 sequence is 14 residues long. Germline-derived CDR1 and CDR2 are LNHDA and SQIVND (reference sequence). After removal of 5 bases from V and 4 bases from J, the junction contained 7 bases not matched to a gene. Per the original data handling: It was from reference gene primer amplification that nucleated cell counts were estimated. Assay used: immunoSEQ multiplex PCR; TCRdb lists only in-frame clones, some missing. That table furnishes V, J and clone size, whereas the DNA furnished D and trimming. This table holds about 300,000 clones, over 70% found once. The sample comprised peripheral blood. The chain combines TRBV19 with TRBJ2-5, with TRBD1 matching 7 bases. This clonotype was sampled from a woman between 45 and 60 years old with acute or convalescent COVID-19. CDR3 in DNA: TGTGCCAGTAGTGACAGGGTGGTTCGAGAGACCCAGTACTTC. Protein sequence: CASSDRVVRETQYF.